What follows are 23 T cell receptor beta chains derived from one specimen sequenced in a study of blood T cells in healthy people across ages. It was with a sample-barcoded 5' primer and a J-beta primer mix that a second PCR of about 6 to 11 cycles was run. Using its own MiXCR run on the 5' RACE reads, TCRdb lists one record per CDR3 protein. The top ten hold roughly 23% of the sample, which has 1,800,000 or so distinct CDR3 sequences, roughly two fifths seen once. The sample comprised blood. The receptors originated from a human donor in good health.

In its sample, this clonotype was seen a few times. The rearrangement joins TRBV5-1 to TRBJ1-4; D remains unclear. Germline loops: CDR1 SGHRS, CDR2 YFSETQ. This CDR3 region has 15 residues. The V and J ends lost 0 bases and 6 bases respectively, with 12 bases between them. The CDR3 nucleotides read TGCGCCAGCAGCTTGGAGGGCAGACCCGATGAAAAACTGTTTTTT. Its translation: CASSLEGRPDEKLFF.

The V and J genes are TRBV20-1 and TRBJ2-7; the D gene is possibly TRBD1 (6 bases). The CDR3 spans 13 residues. The V end was cut by 3 bases, the J end by 2 bases, with 11 bases between. Germline assignment: CDR1 DFQATT and CDR2 SNEGSKA (reference sequence). The CDR3 protein is CSARSAGAYEQYF. The DNA for the CDR3 is TGCAGTGCTAGGAGCGCAGGGGCCTACGAGCAGTACTTC.

J is TRBJ2-4 and V is TRBV20-1, with D perhaps matching TRBD2 (6 bases). This CDR3 is 15 amino acids long. V lost 3 bases, J lost 13 bases, and 25 bases lay in between. The V gene's germline CDR1 is DFQATT and CDR2 SNEGSKA (reference sequence). CDR3 sequence: CSASSSRGLYNEQYF. The CDR3 nucleotides read TGCAGTGCTAGTTCTTCGAGGGGACTCTACAATGAGCAGTACTTC.

The table lists this clonotype with a few counts. The rearrangement links TRBV29-1 to TRBJ1-1; TRBD1 matches 7 bases. The germline CDR1 and CDR2 sequences are SQVTM and ANQGSEA. CDR3 length: 13 amino acids. V lost 8 bases to trimming and J lost 0 bases; unmatched junction nucleotides: 6. The CDR3 nucleotides are TGCAGCTCGACAGGGCCCATGAACACTGAAGCTTTCTTT. Translated, it gives CSSTGPMNTEAFF.

This clonotype showed up just a few times. The chain employs TRBV29-1 and TRBJ1-2; TRBD1 matches at 9 bases. V was pared by 3 bases and J by 4 bases, with 6 bases of the junction left unmatched. The CDR3 runs 14 residues. CDR1 is SQVTM, CDR2 ANQGSEA, per germline. Here the CDR3 DNA reads TGCAGCGTTGACAGGACAGGGGTCTCCTATGGCTACACCTTC. Translating gives CSVDRTGVSYGYTF.

The chain uses TRBV12-3 or TRBV12-4 and TRBJ1-3; D gene uncertain. The CDR3 is 15 residues long. V was shortened by 6 bases and J by 0 bases, with 12 bases between the two germline ends. Here the CDR3 reads CASSPRHVSGNTIYF. In nucleotides, the CDR3 is TGTGCCAGCAGCCCTCGACATGTCTCTGGAAACACCATATATTTT.

This clonotype was found many times. V gene TRBV12-3 or TRBV12-4 combines with J gene TRBJ1-1; D ambiguous. The length of the CDR3 is 12 residues. With 3 bases removed from V and 5 bases from J, the gap between germline ends came to 7 bases. CDR3 sequence (DNA): TGTGCCAGCAGTTTCCCGGGAACTGAAGCTTTCTTT. Encoded protein: CASSFPGTEAFF.

This clonotype was seen at least ten times. The gene calls are TRBV12-3 or TRBV12-4 and TRBJ1-2; D ambiguous. The CDR3 sequence is 13 residues long. Trimming stripped 11 bases from V and 3 bases from J, with 16 bases between. This CDR3 is CASDGRVDYGYTF. In DNA form, the CDR3 reads TGTGCCTCCGATGGGCGTGTCGACTATGGCTACACCTTC.

This clonotype was picked up a small number of times. The chain has TRBV2 and TRBJ2-1; 11 nucleotides line up with TRBD1. The CDR3 is 16 amino acids. CDR1 and CDR2 (germline): SNHLY, FYNNEI. J gave up 4 bases and V 8 bases, and 10 bases lay outside the gene matches. The CDR3 sequence is CASPPTGTGGYNEQFF. DNA of the CDR3: TGTGCCAGCCCTCCGACCGGGACAGGGGGATACAATGAGCAGTTCTTC.

This clonotype has more than one count but fewer than ten. With a much larger clone just one base away, this may be a read error. The rearrangement joins TRBV21-1 to TRBJ2-5; the D call of TRBD2 is as the table states it, not checked on the DNA. The DNA end is a closer match to TRBJ2-7, so the J assignment may be wrong. TRBV21-1 is termed a pseudogene. This CDR3 contains 15 residues. Written as DNA, the CDR3 is TGTGCCAGCAGCAGACGAGCGGGGGGCCCACTCGAGCAGTACTTC. Translating gives CASSRRAGGPLEQYF.

This clonotype has just a few counts. This sequence joins TRBV9 and TRBJ1-2; no definite D call. The CDR3 sequence is 13 residues long. Germline V gives CDR1 SGDLS, CDR2 YYNGEE. Trimming took 3 bases from V and 8 from J, leaving 14 bases between them. The CDR3 region is CASSDLPYEGYTF. The CDR3 DNA reads TGTGCCAGCAGCGACCTCCCGTATGAGGGCTACACCTTC.

The V and J genes are TRBV5-4 and TRBJ2-3; D perhaps matches TRBD1 (5 bases). Per germline, CDR1 SGHNT and CDR2 YYREEE (reference sequence). This CDR3 is built from 18 residues. V gave up 0 bases and J gave up 6 bases, with 23 bases separating them. The CDR3 region has the DNA TGTGCCAGCAGCTTGGGGGGCGGACCTCCGCTTCCCGGGGATACGCAGTATTTT. Its protein product is CASSLGGGPPLPGDTQYF.

For this clonotype: One end of the junction fails to match germline, which may point to a read error. The V and J genes are TRBV28 and TRBJ2-3, with a weak D call TRBD1 (6 bases). Germline-derived CDR1 and CDR2 are MDHEN and SYDVKM. The CDR3 is made up of 15 amino acids. DNA of the CDR3: TGTGCCAGCGTCGTCGGGACACGGGGCACAGATACACAGTATTTT. As protein: CASVVGTRGTDTQYF.

The chain employs TRBV20-1 and TRBJ2-5; possible D gene TRBD2, 7 bases. The germline V and J ends were trimmed by 0 bases and 2 bases, with 13 bases remaining between them. Germline assignment: CDR1 DFQATT and CDR2 SNEGSKA (reference sequence). The CDR3 contains 15 residues. DNA for the CDR3: TGCAGTGCTAGAGATTGGGGGGGGCAACAAGAGACCCAGTACTTC. It codes for CSARDWGGQQETQYF.

The chain is built from TRBV5-5 and TRBJ2-1, with D possibly TRBD1 on 5 matching bases. Germline lookup yields CDR1 SGHKS and CDR2 YYEKEE (reference sequence). The V gene lost 2 bases and the J gene lost 3 bases, with 24 bases spanning the gap. The CDR3 is 19 amino acids. CDR3 in DNA: TGTGCCAGCAGCTTTGGATGGTGGACAAGGGCTTTCCGCTACAATGAGCAGTTCTTC. Encoded protein: CASSFGWWTRAFRYNEQFF.

This clonotype was observed a handful of times. J is TRBJ2-5 and V is TRBV20-1; D not certain. The DNA end favors TRBJ2-7, so the J call may be wrong. CDR1 and CDR2 (germline): DFQATT, SNEGSKA (reference sequence). The CDR3 consists of 14 residues. In nucleotides, the CDR3 is TGCAGTGCCGCAGCCCGGACCGCTTGGGGCGAGCAGTACTTC. Encoded protein: CSAAARTAWGEQYF.

The V call is TRBV7-9, the J call TRBJ2-3; D unresolved. The CDR3 sequence is 12 residues long. From germline, CDR1 is SEHNR and CDR2 FQNEAQ (reference sequence). V lost 7 bases, J lost 2 bases, and 7 bases lay in between. The CDR3 reads CASNPFTDTQYF. As DNA, the CDR3 is TGTGCCAGCAACCCTTTCACAGATACGCAGTATTTT.

The chain has TRBV7-3 and TRBJ1-1; D is possibly TRBD1 (6 bases). Looked up from germline, CDR1 is SGHTA and CDR2 is FQGTGA. V gave up 6 bases and J gave up 2 bases, with 16 bases separating them. This CDR3 is 15 amino acids long. The CDR3 sequence is CASSKTRDINTEAFF. CDR3 DNA: TGTGCCAGCAGTAAAACCCGGGACATAAACACTGAAGCTTTCTTT.

With regard to this clonotype: Germline is not matched at one junction end, which may reflect a read error. The chain carries TRBV27 and TRBJ2-7, with a weak D call TRBD2 (7 bases). Germline CDR1 and CDR2: MNHEY and SMNVEV (reference sequence). The CDR3 extends over 16 amino acids. CDR3 protein: CAGSYSRGALHYEQYF. In DNA, the CDR3 is TGTGCCGGCAGTTACTCCCGGGGGGCTCTCCACTACGAGCAGTACTTC.

This clonotype has at least ten counts. The chain has TRBV7-6 and TRBJ2-5; no clear D. Trimming shortened V by 4 bases and J by 5 bases, and 8 bases separated the two germline ends. The CDR3 length is 12 residues. Germline V lookup: CDR1 SGHVS, CDR2 FNYEAQ. CDR3 residues: CASSSHRETQYF. CDR3 nucleotides: TGTGCCAGCAGCTCCCATCGGGAGACCCAGTACTTC.

The chain combines TRBV7-9 with TRBJ1-2; possibly TRBD1 for D (5 bases). The CDR3 is 14 residues long. Germline loops: CDR1 SEHNR, CDR2 FQNEAQ (reference sequence). Trimming removed 5 bases at V and 7 bases at J, with 17 bases between. CDR3 residues: CASSVTEGSSGYTF. The CDR3 region has the DNA TGTGCCAGCAGCGTTACTGAGGGGAGTAGTGGCTACACCTTC. Using reference TRBV7-9 and TRBJ1-2 for the parts outside the CDR3, the full variable domain is DTGVSQNPRHKITKRGQNVTFRCDPISEHNRLYWYRQTLGQGPEFLTYFQNEAQLEKSRLLSDRFSAERPKGSFSTLEIQRTEQGDSAMYLCASSVTEGSSGYTFGSGTRLTVV.

V is TRBV6-6 and J is TRBJ1-6; D is possibly TRBD1 (6 bases). The germline gives CDR1 MNHNY, CDR2 SVGAGI (reference sequence). Deletions cut 7 bases from V and 10 bases from J, with 23 bases between. This CDR3 is built from 16 residues. The CDR3 nucleotides are TGTGCCAGCACCCATATTACAAGGGGGTTCAGGTCACCCCTCCACTTT. Amino acids: CASTHITRGFRSPLHF.

This clonotype was picked up a small number of times. The chain combines TRBV4-3 with TRBJ2-5, with D perhaps matching TRBD2 (5 bases). Germline V gene lookup returns CDR1 LGHNA and CDR2 YSLEER. V lost 1 base and J 5 bases, leaving 8 bases between the germline ends. The CDR3 loop spans 13 amino acids. Here the CDR3 DNA reads TGCGCCAGCAGCCAAGCGGGGATGGAGACCCAGTACTTC. Its translation: CASSQAGMETQYF.